This T cell receptor (beta chain) was captured in a study of OX40 agonist ivuxolimab in advanced cancers. For the wider study: Ivuxolimab was an agonistic, fully human IgG2 monoclonal antibody directed against OX40 (CD134), a costimulatory receptor. Intravenous ivuxolimab was administered to patients every 2 weeks at six dose levels: 0.01, 0.1, 0.3, 1.5, 3 and 10 mg/kg. Of the roughly 52 dose-escalation patients, hepatocellular carcinoma was present in about 19, melanoma in about 15, renal cell carcinoma in 9 and head and neck cancer in 9. In the dose-escalation cohort, roughly 80% of patients were male, and the mean age was approximately 55 years, with a range of roughly 23 to 85. Patients were allowed to have had prior anti-PD-1, anti-PD-L1 or anti-CTLA-4 therapy, and 30% to 40% of the dose-escalation patients had been treated with checkpoint inhibitors. Partial responses occurred in three dose-escalation patients: two with cutaneous melanoma and one with hepatocellular carcinoma. Peripheral TCRbeta sequencing was intended to test whether TCR sequence diversity was altered and clonal T-cell expansion was caused by ivuxolimab. The monotherapy dose-escalation portion (N of about 47 patients) of the phase I ivuxolimab trial is reported in the paper.

Worth noting for this clone: The antigen it binds to is not known. Within one base of it there is no much larger clone, and no base qualities were kept.

Overall study outcomes, separate from this receptor: In the 0.1-3.0 mg/kg groups, partial responders had among the lowest normalized peripheral clonal expansion, particularly in CD8+ T cells. At doses from 0.1 to 3.0 mg/kg, clonal expansion was seen in both CD4+ and CD8+ blood T cells between baseline and week 6. After ivuxolimab, CD8+ T cells had more expanded clones than CD4+ T cells on average. The antigen specificity of the clonally expanded peripheral T cells was not determined. Low levels of normalized T-cell clonal expansion were also seen in some patients who did not respond.

Genomic DNA was extracted from sorted cells for sequencing of the TCRbeta CDR3 region. The immunoSEQ Assay was used to sequence the TCRbeta CDR3 regions. TCRdb provides this immuneACCESS table in a form limited to in-frame rearrangements. Some clones are lacking; in checked studies, under half of them reflect an unresolved V gene, and why the rest are absent is not known. This sample holds 65,000 to 85,000 clones; about 88% were observed only once. Together, the top ten hold less than 2.5% of the sample. The trial excluded patients who had a history of autoimmune disease or who were on systemic immunosuppression. Peripheral blood for TCR sequencing was collected from all dose cohorts at baseline, on cycle 4 day 1, and on cycle 7 day 1. Samples came from an open-label, multicenter, first-in-human phase I dose-escalation trial of ivuxolimab. Adults with locally advanced or metastatic melanoma, renal cell, hepatocellular, or head and neck squamous cell carcinoma were enrolled in the trial. CD4+ and CD8+ T cells were sorted separately from peripheral blood before TCR sequencing.

The source of this sequence is an adult with an advanced solid tumor such as melanoma, head and neck, liver or kidney cancer. The starting material was CD4+ or CD8+ T cells sorted from blood, obtained in a trial of the OX40 agonist ivuxolimab.

CDR3 protein: CASSGTGEETQYF. The bases are TGTGCCAGCAGCGGGACAGGGGAAGAGACCCAGTACTTC. The V and J genes are TRBV7-8 and TRBJ2-5; 10 middle bases align to TRBD1. The junction shows trimming of 5 bases on V and 3 bases on J, and the gene matches do not reach 0 bases of it. From the germline V gene, CDR1 is SGHVS and CDR2 is FQNEAQ. The CDR3 runs 13 residues from the cysteine to the phenylalanine. Of all the DNA, just the CDR3 is kept, 39 bases in frame from base 1.